The 4 T cell receptor beta chains below all came from one sample that was sequenced in a study of shared clonotypes between healthy human individuals. TCRdb's copy holds only in-frame clones and misses some; the assay was immunoSEQ multiplex PCR. The table records about 490,000 clones, about three quarters of them present only once. What was sequenced was PBMCs. These receptors all come from a woman between 40 and 50 years old in good health. Some clones in this sample may be carry-over from other donors' samples.

J is TRBJ2-6 and V is TRBV28; tentative D call: TRBD1 (6 bases). The length of the CDR3 is 17 residues. CDR1 is MDHEN, CDR2 SYDVKM, per germline. V lost 0 bases to trimming and J lost 0 bases, with 9 bases between them. Here the CDR3 reads CASSLWGHTSGANVLTF. In DNA, the CDR3 is TGTGCCAGCAGTTTATGGGGACATACCTCTGGGGCCAACGTCCTGACTTTC.

DNA for the CDR3: TGCGCCAGCAGCTTGGGCCCAACTAATGAAAAACTGTTTTTT. Translating it yields CASSLGPTNEKLFF. The chain employs TRBV5-1 and TRBJ1-4; no clear D gene. Trimming removed 0 bases at V and 0 bases at J, with 3 bases between. Germline values: CDR1 SGHRS, CDR2 YFSETQ. The CDR3 is made up of 14 amino acids.

This clone came up many times. Other nucleotide sequences in the sample specify the same CDR3. The chain recombines TRBV20-1 with TRBJ2-7; no firm D call. Germline CDR1 DFQATT, CDR2 SNEGSKA (reference sequence). V gave up 7 bases and J gave up 2 bases, with 9 bases separating them. The CDR3 is made up of 11 amino acids. The CDR3 protein is CSVRTAYEQYF. In DNA form, the CDR3 reads TGCAGTGTCCGGACCGCCTACGAGCAGTACTTC.

This chain links TRBV9 with TRBJ2-2; no definite D call. The CDR3 runs to 13 residues. The V gene's germline CDR1 is SGDLS and CDR2 YYNGEE. Trimming took off 3 bases at V and 1 base at J, with 4 bases between the two ends. CDR3 nucleotides: TGTGCCAGCAGCGATTGGAACACCGGGGAGCTGTTTTTT. Translating gives CASSDWNTGELFF.